Each of the 8 T cell receptor beta chains below was sequenced from the same sample in a study of blood T cell repertoires in COVID-19 (dated by TCRdb to 2020 to 2021). The library was obtained by the immunoSEQ multiplex PCR assay. What TCRdb holds here is the immuneACCESS table cut down to in-frame rearrangements. Part of the clones is not present; checked against another copy, under half of the missing clones reflect an unresolved V gene, and the others are unexplained. Counted in this sample were 300,000 to 350,000 clones; roughly 89% of them appeared once. The ten top clones hold less than 3.5% of the sample. Material for sequencing was peripheral blood. These receptors all stem from a woman aged 18-29 years who had recovered from COVID-19.

The chain links TRBV27 to TRBJ1-1; perhaps TRBD1 as D (5 bases). V lost 3 bases and J 0 bases, leaving 11 bases between the germline ends. This CDR3 region has 15 residues. CDR1 is MNHEY and CDR2 is SMNVEV in the germline V gene (reference sequence). The CDR3 protein is CASSFDAGMNTEAFF. In nucleotides, the CDR3 is TGTGCCAGCAGTTTCGATGCAGGGATGAACACTGAAGCTTTCTTT.

The V call is TRBV2, the J call TRBJ1-1; tentatively, D is TRBD1 (6 bases). The germline V gene has CDR1 SNHLY and CDR2 FYNNEI. The CDR3 runs 11 residues. The CDR3 DNA reads TGTGTCATCACCAGGGGCACTGAAGCTTTCTTT. This gives the protein CVITRGTEAFF.

The chain uses TRBV28 and TRBJ1-2; D is unclear. CDR3 length: 16 residues. Trimming stripped 2 bases from V and 1 base from J, with 14 bases between. Germline V lookup: CDR1 MDHEN, CDR2 SYDVKM. CDR3 amino acids: CASSLHVLEFNYGYTF. In nucleotides, the CDR3 is TGTGCCAGCAGTTTACACGTATTAGAATTTAACTATGGCTACACCTTC.

This chain uses TRBV7-2 with TRBJ2-5; 8 bases are a match to TRBD2. CDR3 length: 13 amino acids. Germline V gives CDR1 SGHTA, CDR2 FQGNSA. With 5 bases clipped from V and 5 bases from J, the junction kept 4 bases outside the gene matches. In DNA, the CDR3 is TGTGCCAGCAGCCCAGCGGGAGATGAGACCCAGTACTTC. Translated, it gives CASSPAGDETQYF.

Details on this clone: This sample includes further DNA sequences coding for the same CDR3. The chain employs TRBV27 and TRBJ2-1; 9 bases map to TRBD2. The CDR3 extends over 15 amino acids. Germline loops: CDR1 MNHEY, CDR2 SMNVEV (reference sequence). Trimming cost V 5 bases and J 6 bases; bases outside gene matches: 8. The CDR3 DNA reads TGTGCCAGCAGTCTTTTAGCGGGAGTAGGCAATGAGCAGTTCTTC. It specifies CASSLLAGVGNEQFF.

The gene calls are TRBV7-2 and TRBJ1-1; no definite D call. The CDR3 consists of 15 residues. Germline-derived CDR1 and CDR2 are SGHTA and FQGNSA. V was clipped by 5 bases and J by 6 bases, with 19 bases between them. CDR3 coding DNA: TGTGCCAGCAGCGTTACGGGTGCGGGGTTCGCTGAAGCTTTCTTT. Encoded protein: CASSVTGAGFAEAFF. The complete variable domain, with remaining parts taken from reference TRBV7-2 and TRBJ1-1, reads GAGVSQSPSNKVTEKGKDVELRCDPISGHTALYWYRQSLGQGLEFLIYFQGNSAPDKSGLPSDRFSAERTGGSVSTLTIQRTQQEDSAVYLCASSVTGAGFAEAFFGQGTRLTVV.

This chain connects TRBV6-4 to TRBJ2-3, with 8 positions matching TRBD2. The V and J ends lost 2 bases and 0 bases, in that order; junction bases with no gene match: 1. CDR3 size: 15 residues. In germline, CDR1 is MRHNA, CDR2 SNTAGT. The CDR3 is CASSDVAGSTDTQYF. In nucleotides, the CDR3 is TGTGCCAGCAGTGACGTAGCGGGGAGCACAGATACGCAGTATTTT.

This chain joins TRBV27 and TRBJ1-2, with a possible D match to TRBD1 (6 bases). Between the trimmed V and J ends, which lost 0 bases and 7 bases, there was a span of 9 bases. This CDR3 spans 13 amino acids. Germline V CDR1 and CDR2: MNHEY, SMNVEV (reference sequence). CDR3 in DNA: TGTGCCAGCAGTTTATCTGGGGGCCTTGGCTACACCTTC. Translating gives CASSLSGGLGYTF.